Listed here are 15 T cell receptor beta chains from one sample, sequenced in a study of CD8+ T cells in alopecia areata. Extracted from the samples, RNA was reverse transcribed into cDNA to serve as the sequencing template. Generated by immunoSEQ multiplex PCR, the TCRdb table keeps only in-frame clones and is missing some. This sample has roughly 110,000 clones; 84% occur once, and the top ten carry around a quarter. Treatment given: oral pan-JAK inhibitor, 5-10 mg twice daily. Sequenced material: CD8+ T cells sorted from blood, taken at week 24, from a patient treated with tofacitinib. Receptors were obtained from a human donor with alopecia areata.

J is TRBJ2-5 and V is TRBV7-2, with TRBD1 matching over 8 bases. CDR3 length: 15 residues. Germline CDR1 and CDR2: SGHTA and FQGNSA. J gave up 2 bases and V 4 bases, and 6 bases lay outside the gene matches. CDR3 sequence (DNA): TGTGCCAGCAGCTCCAACAGGGGGGCGCAAGAGACCCAGTACTTC. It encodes CASSSNRGAQETQYF.

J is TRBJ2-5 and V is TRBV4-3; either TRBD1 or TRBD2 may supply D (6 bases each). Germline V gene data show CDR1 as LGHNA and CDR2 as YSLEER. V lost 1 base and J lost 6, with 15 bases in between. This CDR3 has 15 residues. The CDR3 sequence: CASSQGGAFEKTQYF. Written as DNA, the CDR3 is TGCGCCAGCAGCCAAGGGGGGGCCTTTGAAAAGACCCAGTACTTC.

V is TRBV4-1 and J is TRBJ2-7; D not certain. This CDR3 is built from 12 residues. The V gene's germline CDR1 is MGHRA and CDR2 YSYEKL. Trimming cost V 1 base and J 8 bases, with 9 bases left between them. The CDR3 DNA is TGCGCCAGCAGCCAAGCATTGGGGAAGCAGTACTTC. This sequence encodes CASSQALGKQYF.

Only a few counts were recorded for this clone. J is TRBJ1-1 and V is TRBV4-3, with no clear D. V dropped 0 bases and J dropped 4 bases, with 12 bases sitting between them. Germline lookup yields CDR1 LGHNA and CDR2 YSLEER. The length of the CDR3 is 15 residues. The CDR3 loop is CASSQDTTVTTEAFF. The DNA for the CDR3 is TGCGCCAGCAGCCAAGATACGACTGTGACCACTGAAGCTTTCTTT.

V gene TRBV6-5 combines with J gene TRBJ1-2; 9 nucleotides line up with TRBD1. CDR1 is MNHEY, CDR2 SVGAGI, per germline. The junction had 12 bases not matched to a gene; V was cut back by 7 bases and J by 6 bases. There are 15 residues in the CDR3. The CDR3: CASIHRDRAFDGYTF. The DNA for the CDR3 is TGTGCCAGCATCCACCGGGACAGGGCCTTCGATGGCTACACCTTC.

CDR3 nucleotides: TGTGCCAGCAGTTTGGGACAGGTAACTGAAGCTTTCTTT. Protein: CASSLGQVTEAFF. This chain uses TRBV6-5 with TRBJ1-1, with 8 bases fitting TRBD1. Germline CDR1 and CDR2: MNHEY and SVGAGI. The CDR3 totals 13 residues. With V trimmed by 4 bases and J by 5 bases, 3 bases remained unmatched.

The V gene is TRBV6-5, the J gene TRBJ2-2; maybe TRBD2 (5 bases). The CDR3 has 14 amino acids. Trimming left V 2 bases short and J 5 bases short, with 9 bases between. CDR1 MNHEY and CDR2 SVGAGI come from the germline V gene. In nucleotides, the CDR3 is TGTGCCAGCAGTTACGGACTGGGGACCGGGGAGCTGTTTTTT. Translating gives CASSYGLGTGELFF.

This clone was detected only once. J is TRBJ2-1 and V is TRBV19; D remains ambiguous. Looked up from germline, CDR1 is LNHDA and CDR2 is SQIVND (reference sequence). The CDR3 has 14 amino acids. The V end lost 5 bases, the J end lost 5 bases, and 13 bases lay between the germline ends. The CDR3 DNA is TGTGCCAGTAGTTTCATAGCTAACGACAATGAGCAGTTCTTC. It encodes CASSFIANDNEQFF. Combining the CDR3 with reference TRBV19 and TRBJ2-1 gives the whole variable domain DGGITQSPKYLFRKEGQNVTLSCEQNLNHDAMYWYRQDPGQGLRLIYYSQIVNDFQKGDIAEGYSVSREKKESFPLTVTSAQKNPTAFYLCASSFIANDNEQFFGPGTRLTVL.

CDR3 nucleotide sequence: TGCAGCGTGGATCTGCTTGGGACTGAAGCTTTCTTT. Amino acid sequence: CSVDLLGTEAFF. The chain recombines TRBV29-1 with TRBJ1-1; D gene uncertain. Trimming took 6 bases from V and 5 from J, leaving 13 bases between them. CDR3 size: 12 residues. Looked up from germline, CDR1 is SQVTM and CDR2 is ANQGSEA.

In DNA, the CDR3 is TGTGCCAGCAGTGGGGGGACTGCGGGACCCCTCTACGAGCAGTACTTC. Translation gives CASSGGTAGPLYEQYF. This chain uses TRBV2 with TRBJ2-7, with a possible D match to TRBD2 (6 bases). The CDR3 loop spans 16 amino acids. Germline V gene lookup returns CDR1 SNHLY and CDR2 FYNNEI. The germline V and J ends were trimmed by 4 bases and 3 bases, with 19 bases remaining between them. Using reference TRBV2 and TRBJ2-7 for the parts outside the CDR3, the full variable domain is EPEVTQTPSHQVTQMGQEVILRCVPISNHLYFYWYRQILGQKVEFLVSFYNNEISEKSEIFDDQFSVERPDGSNFTLKIRSTKLEDSAMYFCASSGGTAGPLYEQYFGPGTRLTVT.

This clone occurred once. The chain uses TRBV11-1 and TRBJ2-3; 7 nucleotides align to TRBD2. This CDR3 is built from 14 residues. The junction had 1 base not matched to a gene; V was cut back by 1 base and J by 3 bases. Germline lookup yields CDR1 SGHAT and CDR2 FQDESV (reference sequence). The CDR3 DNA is TGTGCCAGCAGCTTAGTCGGGGGGACAGATACGCAGTATTTT. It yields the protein CASSLVGGTDTQYF.

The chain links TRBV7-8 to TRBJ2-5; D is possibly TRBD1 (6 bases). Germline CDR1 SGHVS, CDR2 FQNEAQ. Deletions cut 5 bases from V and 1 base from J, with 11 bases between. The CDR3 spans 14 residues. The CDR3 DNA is TGTGCCAGCAGCCCCAGGGGTGCCCAAGAGACCCAGTACTTC. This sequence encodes CASSPRGAQETQYF.

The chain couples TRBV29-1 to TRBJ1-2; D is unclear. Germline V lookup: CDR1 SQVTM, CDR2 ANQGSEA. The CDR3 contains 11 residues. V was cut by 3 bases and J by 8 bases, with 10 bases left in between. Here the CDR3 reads CSVDRLGGYTF. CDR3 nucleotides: TGCAGCGTTGATCGGCTGGGCGGCTACACCTTC.

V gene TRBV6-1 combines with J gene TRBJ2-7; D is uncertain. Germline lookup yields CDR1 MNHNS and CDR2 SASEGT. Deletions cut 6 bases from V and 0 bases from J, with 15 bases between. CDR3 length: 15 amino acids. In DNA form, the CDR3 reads TGTGCCAGCAGAGCCATCGTGACACCCTCCTACGAGCAGTACTTC. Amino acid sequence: CASRAIVTPSYEQYF.

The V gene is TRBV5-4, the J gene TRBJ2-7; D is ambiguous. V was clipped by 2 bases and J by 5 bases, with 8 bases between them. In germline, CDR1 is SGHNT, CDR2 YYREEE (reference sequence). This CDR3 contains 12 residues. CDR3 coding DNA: TGTGCCAGCAGCTTCAACAGTAACGAGCAGTACTTC. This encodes CASSFNSNEQYF.